The 20 T cell receptor beta chains presented below share a single source sample, sequenced in a study of tumor-infiltrating lymphocytes in oesophageal squamous cell carcinoma (dated by TCRdb to the mid-2010s). The protocol used for the library was PCR. The listed sequencing device is Illumina HiSeq 2000. TCRdb passed the public sequencing reads through fastp at Q25 and MiXCR, retaining productive beta sequences. Rows are combined by CDR3 protein, so each entry shows the most common genes and DNA. The sample table contains 15,000 to 20,000 distinct CDR3 sequences; only one count was recorded for 44% of them. Together, the top ten hold roughly two fifths of the sample. The sequencing sample was made of blood. All receptors come from a female donor with esophageal squamous cell carcinoma.

This clonotype was counted a single time. V is TRBV6-8 and J is TRBJ2-1, with 9 positions matching TRBD1. Germline trimming cut 5 bases from V and 7 bases from J; bases unmatched to any gene: 0. This CDR3 has 12 residues. The germline V gene encodes CDR1 MNHGY and CDR2 SAAAGT. DNA of the CDR3: TGTGCCAGCAGTGGACAGGGGAATGAGCAGTTCTTC. Residues: CASSGQGNEQFF.

The chain couples TRBV7-2 to TRBJ2-2, with 8 bases fitting TRBD2. The CDR3 runs to 18 residues. The germline V gene encodes CDR1 SGHTA and CDR2 FQGNSA. The junction had 11 bases not matched to a gene; V was cut back by 5 bases and J by 0 bases. The CDR3 loop is CASSLQAGAHPNTGELFF. Written as DNA, the CDR3 is TGTGCCAGCAGCCTCCAAGCGGGGGCCCACCCGAACACCGGGGAGCTGTTTTTT.

In this sample, this clonotype is medium-sized. The chain uses TRBV7-2 and TRBJ2-1; no definite D call. Germline V gene lookup returns CDR1 SGHTA and CDR2 FQGNSA. Between the trimmed V and J ends, which lost 2 bases and 10 bases, there was a span of 9 bases. CDR3 length: 12 amino acids. This CDR3 is CASSLRMHEQFF. The DNA of the CDR3 is TGTGCCAGCAGCTTAAGGATGCACGAGCAGTTCTTC. Variable domain in full (rest from reference TRBV7-2 and TRBJ2-1): GAGVSQSPSNKVTEKGKDVELRCDPISGHTALYWYRQSLGQGLEFLIYFQGNSAPDKSGLPSDRFSAERTGGSVSTLTIQRTQQEDSAVYLCASSLRMHEQFFGPGTRLTVL.

This clonotype has more than one count but fewer than ten. The chain combines TRBV7-6 with TRBJ2-1; TRBD1 is a possible D gene (5 bases). The CDR3 is 16 amino acids. The germline gives CDR1 SGHVS, CDR2 FNYEAQ. V was clipped by 5 bases and J by 0 bases, with 14 bases between them. The CDR3: CASSADTSSSYNEQFF. The DNA for the CDR3 is TGTGCCAGCAGCGCGGACACTTCGAGCTCCTACAATGAGCAGTTCTTC.

This clonotype was found once. The gene calls are TRBV11-1 and TRBJ1-1; D remains ambiguous. The assigned J gene may be wrong: the sequence end matches TRBJ2-5 better. This CDR3 has 13 residues. Germline loops: CDR1 SGHAT, CDR2 FQDESV (reference sequence). The CDR3 DNA sequence: TGTGCCAGCAGCTTACCTAGGGTTGAGACCCAGTACTTC. It translates to CASSLPRVETQYF.

The chain is built from TRBV25-1 and TRBJ2-3; D ambiguous. The ends were cut back, 8 bases at V and 4 bases at J, with 16 bases in the middle. The CDR3 has 14 amino acids. Per germline, CDR1 MGHDK and CDR2 SYGVNS. Written as DNA, the CDR3 is TGTGCCAGCTCTTCCCGGACCCCCCCAGATACGCAGTATTTT. Translating it yields CASSSRTPPDTQYF.

This clonotype was picked up many times. V gene TRBV28 combines with J gene TRBJ1-2; D ambiguous. The CDR3 runs 11 residues. Trimming took 9 bases from V and 2 from J, leaving 7 bases between them. Germline values: CDR1 MDHEN, CDR2 SYDVKM. CDR3 protein: CASRGNYGYTF. Here the CDR3 DNA reads TGTGCCAGTAGAGGAAACTATGGCTACACCTTC.

This clonotype occurred a few times. The V and J genes are TRBV7-9 and TRBJ2-1, with 8 nucleotides matching TRBD1. The J call may be incorrect, as the DNA end agrees better with TRBJ2-5. Germline V lookup: CDR1 SEHNR, CDR2 FQNEAQ (reference sequence). The CDR3 has 15 amino acids. CDR3 in amino acids: CASSYGQGPQETQYF. The CDR3 DNA follows: TGTGCCAGCAGCTACGGACAGGGACCCCAAGAGACCCAGTACTTC.

J is TRBJ2-1 and V is TRBV19, with TRBD2 matching over 7 bases. This CDR3 is 16 amino acids long. The germline V gene has CDR1 LNHDA and CDR2 SQIVND (reference sequence). The ends lost 2 bases at V and 4 bases at J; junction bases unmatched: 8. DNA of the CDR3: TGTGCCAGTAGTATACAGCGGGGTCGGGGTTACAATGAGCAGTTCTTC. Amino acids: CASSIQRGRGYNEQFF.

This clonotype was seen ten or more times. The genes are TRBV5-6 and TRBJ2-7; D tentatively reads TRBD1 or TRBD2 (6 bases each). CDR1 is SGHDT and CDR2 is YYEEEE in the germline V gene. V was trimmed by 0 bases and J by 7 bases, leaving 14 bases between them. CDR3 length equals 14 residues. CDR3 bases: TGTGCCAGCAGCTTGGGTAGGGGGGCGGATGAGCAGTACTTC. The encoded protein is CASSLGRGADEQYF.

The chain links TRBV6-2 or TRBV6-3 to TRBJ2-6; 10 bases agree with TRBD1. The last part of the DNA fits TRBJ2-1 better; the J call may be wrong. CDR1 is MNHEY, CDR2 SVGEGT, per germline. This CDR3 comprises 21 residues. The CDR3: CASSYSILGTGALQLGNEQFF. The CDR3 DNA reads TGTGCCAGCAGTTACTCGATACTAGGGACAGGGGCTCTACAGTTGGGCAATGAGCAGTTCTTC.

This rearrangement joins TRBV2 to TRBJ2-1; 11 nucleotides agree with TRBD2. The CDR3 covers 14 residues. J was trimmed by 10 bases and V by 6 bases; bases with no gene match: 8. Germline CDR1 and CDR2: SNHLY and FYNNEI. The CDR3 sequence: CASRKTSGMGEQFF. In DNA form, the CDR3 reads TGTGCCAGCAGAAAGACTAGCGGGATGGGGGAGCAGTTCTTC.

The gene calls are TRBV7-6 and TRBJ2-3, with 8 bases identical to TRBD1. The assigned J gene may be wrong: the sequence end matches TRBJ2-7 better. The CDR3 is 14 amino acids. Germline V gene sequence: CDR1 SGHVS, CDR2 FNYEAQ. The CDR3, as DNA: TGTGCCAGCAGCTTTTCAGGGACAGGCTACGAGCAGTACTTC. As protein: CASSFSGTGYEQYF.

This chain joins TRBV6-1 and TRBJ2-5; TRBD2 matches at 14 bases. After removal of 5 bases from V and 5 bases from J, the junction contained 7 bases not matched to a gene. Per germline, CDR1 MNHNS and CDR2 SASEGT. The CDR3 is made up of 16 amino acids. CDR3 in amino acids: CASSRTTSGRGETQYF. CDR3 sequence (DNA): TGTGCCAGCAGTCGGACGACTAGCGGGAGGGGGGAGACCCAGTACTTC.

This clonotype occurred once. The rearrangement uses TRBV6-2 or TRBV6-3 and TRBJ2-5, with no clear D. The CDR3 runs 13 residues. The germline V gene has CDR1 MNHEY and CDR2 SVGEGT. Trimming cost V 0 bases and J 0 bases, with 2 bases left between them. CDR3 in amino acids: CASSYSNQETQYF. In DNA form, the CDR3 reads TGTGCCAGCAGTTACTCGAACCAAGAGACCCAGTACTTC.

The rearrangement uses TRBV7-2 and TRBJ2-5; tentatively, D is TRBD1 (6 bases). The last part of the DNA fits TRBJ2-7 better; the J call may be wrong. Germline V lookup: CDR1 SGHTA, CDR2 FQGNSA. The CDR3 has 15 amino acids. As DNA, the CDR3 is TGTGCCAGCAGCTTAACCGGGACACCGTACTACGAGCAGTACTTC. Translating it yields CASSLTGTPYYEQYF.

This clonotype has at least ten counts. This chain links TRBV19 with TRBJ1-5; 9 positions match TRBD1. This CDR3 spans 15 amino acids. The V segment lost 5 bases and the J segment 2 bases; nucleotides outside the gene matches: 4. Germline V gives CDR1 LNHDA, CDR2 SQIVND (reference sequence). The CDR3 spells CASSGGQGRNQPQHF. CDR3 in DNA: TGTGCCAGTAGTGGGGGACAGGGCCGCAATCAGCCCCAGCATTTT. The whole variable domain, filled in from reference TRBV19 and TRBJ1-5, reads DGGITQSPKYLFRKEGQNVTLSCEQNLNHDAMYWYRQDPGQGLRLIYYSQIVNDFQKGDIAEGYSVSREKKESFPLTVTSAQKNPTAFYLCASSGGQGRNQPQHFGDGTRLSIL.

This clonotype was seen ten or more times. V is TRBV19 and J is TRBJ1-4; D is possibly TRBD1 (6 bases). V lost 5 bases and J 0 bases, leaving 13 bases between the germline ends. Germline-derived CDR1 and CDR2 are LNHDA and SQIVND (reference sequence). The CDR3 is made up of 16 amino acids. CDR3 in amino acids: CASSPGGGPTNEKLFF. The CDR3 nucleotides read TGTGCCAGTAGTCCGGGGGGGGGCCCAACTAATGAAAAACTGTTTTTT.

The rearrangement joins TRBV7-6 to TRBJ2-3; TRBD2 agrees at 11 bases. The V gene end was trimmed by 3 bases and the J gene end by 0 bases; junction bases not matched to a gene: 5. CDR1 is SGHVS, CDR2 FNYEAQ, per germline. CDR3 size: 17 residues. The CDR3 sequence: CASSFRLAGISTDTQYF. CDR3 bases: TGTGCCAGCAGCTTTAGACTAGCGGGGATTAGCACAGATACGCAGTATTTT.

This chain links TRBV27 with TRBJ2-3, with D hard to call. The CDR3 has 14 residues. V dropped 6 bases and J dropped 2 bases, with 12 bases sitting between them. Germline V gene lookup returns CDR1 MNHEY and CDR2 SMNVEV (reference sequence). The CDR3: CASRALEHTDTQYF. The CDR3 DNA is TGTGCCAGCAGGGCTTTGGAGCACACAGATACGCAGTATTTT.